This T cell receptor beta chain was recorded in a study of cytotoxic CD8 clonotypes in ibrutinib-treated CLL. Study-wide findings and caveats: The study found public clonotypes uncommon, contracting or stable on treatment. At ibrutinib response, clonality increased, and at progression it declined back toward baseline. Pretreatment clonality was elevated relative to age-matched healthy donors and paralleled circulating CD8+ T-cell counts.

Of note for this clone: Its specificity is not known.

Germline values: CDR1 SGHNT, CDR2 YYREEE (reference sequence). This CDR3 region has 14 residues. The V end lost 1 base, the J end lost 5 bases, and 12 bases lay between the germline ends. Depths of 1 in 200,000 to 1 in 1 million T cells were the sequencing target. Method: immunoSEQ multiplex PCR; TCRdb's copy keeps in-frame clones and lacks some. The sample lists about 200,000 clones, about two thirds seen once, with around 15% in the top ten. The receptor comes from a human donor with chronic lymphocytic leukemia. Sample: PBMCs, taken after 24 months of ibrutinib treatment. The gene calls are TRBV5-4 and TRBJ2-5; D is unclear. CDR3 in DNA: TGTGCCAGCAGCTTGCCGGAACTTCAGGAGACCCAGTACTTC. This sequence encodes CASSLPELQETQYF. Supplemented by reference TRBV5-4 and TRBJ2-5, the full variable domain reads ETGVTQSPTHLIKTRGQQVTLRCSSQSGHNTVSWYQQALGQGPQFIFQYYREEENGRGNFPPRFSGLQFPNYSSELNVNALELDDSALYLCASSLPELQETQYFGPGTRLLVL.